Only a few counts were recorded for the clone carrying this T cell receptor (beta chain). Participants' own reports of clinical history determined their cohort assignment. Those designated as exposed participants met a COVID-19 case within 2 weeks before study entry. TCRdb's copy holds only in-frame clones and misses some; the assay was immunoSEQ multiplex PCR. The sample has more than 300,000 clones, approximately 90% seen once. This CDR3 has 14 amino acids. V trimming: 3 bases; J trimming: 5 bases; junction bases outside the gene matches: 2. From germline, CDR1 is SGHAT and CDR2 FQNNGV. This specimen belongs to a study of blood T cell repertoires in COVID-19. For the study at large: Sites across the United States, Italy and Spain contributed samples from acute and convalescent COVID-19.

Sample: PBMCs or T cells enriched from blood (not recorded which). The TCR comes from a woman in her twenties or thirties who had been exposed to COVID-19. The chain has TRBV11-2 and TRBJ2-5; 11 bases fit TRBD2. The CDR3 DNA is TGTGCCAGCAGCTTTACTAGCGGGGGCGAGACCCAGTACTTC. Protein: CASSFTSGGETQYF.